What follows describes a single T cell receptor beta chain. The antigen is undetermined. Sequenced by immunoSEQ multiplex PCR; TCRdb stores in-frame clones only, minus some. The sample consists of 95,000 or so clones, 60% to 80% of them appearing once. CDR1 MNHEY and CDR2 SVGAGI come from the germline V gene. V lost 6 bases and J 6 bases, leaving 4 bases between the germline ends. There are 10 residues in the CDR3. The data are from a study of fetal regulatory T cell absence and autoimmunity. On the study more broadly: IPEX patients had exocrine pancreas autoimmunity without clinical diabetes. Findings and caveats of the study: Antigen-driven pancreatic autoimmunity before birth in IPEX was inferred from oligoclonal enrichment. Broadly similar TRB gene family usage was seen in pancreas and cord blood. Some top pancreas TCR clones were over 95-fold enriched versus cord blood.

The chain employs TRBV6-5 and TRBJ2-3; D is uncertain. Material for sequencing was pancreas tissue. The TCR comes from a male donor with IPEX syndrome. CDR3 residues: CASRGDTQYF. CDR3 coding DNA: TGTGCCAGCAGGGGGGATACGCAGTATTTT.